Below are 14 T cell receptor beta chains sequenced from a single sample in a study of T cells in Graves' hyperthyroidism and ophthalmopathy. TCR beta CDR3 regions were amplified from RNA transcripts. The TCR CDR3 first-round RT-PCR relied on the HTBI primer set. TCRdb re-derived calls from the multiplex PCR reads in MiXCR, one entry per CDR3 protein. Of hundreds of thousands of distinct CDR3 sequences in the sample, about 14% were seen once. Sequenced sample: blood. These receptor sequences come from a middle-aged woman with Graves' ophthalmopathy.

This clonotype showed up many times. The chain recombines TRBV19 with TRBJ2-6, with 8 bases matching TRBD1. Germline assignment: CDR1 LNHDA and CDR2 SQIVND (reference sequence). The CDR3 consists of 16 residues. J lost 3 bases, V lost 5 bases, and 6 bases had no gene match. CDR3 DNA sequence: TGTGCCAGTAGTTATGACAGGGGACGTGGGGCCAACGTCCTGACTTTC. The encoded protein is CASSYDRGRGANVLTF.

The table lists this clonotype with many counts. V and J are TRBV20-1 and TRBJ1-2; 12 positions match TRBD1. V lost 4 bases to trimming and J lost 4 bases; unmatched junction nucleotides: 4. The CDR3 is 14 amino acids. Germline CDR1 and CDR2: DFQATT and SNEGSKA (reference sequence). CDR3 amino acids: CSATGTGGTYGYTF. Here the CDR3 DNA reads TGCAGTGCTACCGGGACAGGGGGCACCTATGGCTACACCTTC.

The chain links TRBV3-1 to TRBJ2-7; either TRBD1 or TRBD2 may fit D (5 bases each). The CDR3 totals 13 residues. Trimming stripped 8 bases from V and 5 bases from J, with 16 bases between. Germline CDR1 is LGHDT and CDR2 is YNNKEL (reference sequence). The CDR3, as DNA: TGTGCCAGCGCCGGGGCGAAGAGAGACGAGCAGTACTTC. Amino acid sequence: CASAGAKRDEQYF.

The table lists this clonotype with many counts. In nucleotides, the CDR3 is TGCGCCAGCAGCCATAAAGACGCTAACTATGGCTACACCTTC. Translating it yields CASSHKDANYGYTF. The chain uses TRBV4-1 and TRBJ1-2, with D uncertain. Trimming shortened V by 3 bases and J by 0 bases, and 8 bases separated the two germline ends. The CDR3 totals 14 residues. Germline lookup yields CDR1 MGHRA and CDR2 YSYEKL.

This clonotype was recorded many times. Since a much larger clone is just one base distant, this may be a read error. The V call is TRBV6-5, the J call TRBJ1-2; 9 bases are shared with TRBD1. The trim removed 6 bases at V and 6 bases at J, leaving 11 bases unmatched. This CDR3 is built from 15 residues. Looked up from germline, CDR1 is MNHEY and CDR2 is SVGAGI. CDR3 nucleotides: TGTGCCAGCAGATACAAGGACAGGGGCGACGATGGCTACACCTTC. Translated, it gives CASRYKDRGDDGYTF.

V is TRBV2 and J is TRBJ2-5; D remains unclear. Per germline, CDR1 SNHLY and CDR2 FYNNEI. The CDR3 contains 14 residues. Trimming cost V 6 bases and J 3 bases, with 14 bases left between them. CDR3 nucleotides: TGTGCCAGCAGCCTTTTCGTGGGGAAAGAGACCCAGTACTTC. It is translated as CASSLFVGKETQYF.

This clonotype was found many times. This chain links TRBV28 with TRBJ1-2; 10 bases are shared with TRBD1. After removal of 6 bases from V and 10 bases from J, the junction contained 2 bases not matched to a gene. This CDR3 contains 11 residues. Germline V CDR1 and CDR2: MDHEN, SYDVKM. CDR3 nucleotide sequence: TGTGCCAGCAGAGACAGGGGGCCCTACACCTTC. Protein: CASRDRGPYTF.

This clonotype was found many times. The chain recombines TRBV20-1 with TRBJ2-7, with 9 bases lining up with TRBD2. Germline CDR1 DFQATT, CDR2 SNEGSKA (reference sequence). The ends lost 5 bases at V and 7 bases at J; junction bases unmatched: 12. The CDR3 totals 14 residues. The DNA of the CDR3 is TGCAGTGCTGCCATTTTAGCGGGAGTTTTAGAGCAGTACTTC. This codes for CSAAILAGVLEQYF.

There are many counts of this clonotype. The chain recombines TRBV29-1 with TRBJ1-2, with D unresolved. The germline V and J ends were trimmed by 0 bases and 7 bases, with 12 bases remaining between them. CDR3 length: 13 amino acids. CDR1 is SQVTM, CDR2 ANQGSEA, per germline. Written as DNA, the CDR3 is TGCAGCGTTGAAGATCTTTACCGGGTTGGCTACACCTTC. Protein sequence: CSVEDLYRVGYTF.

This clonotype was seen ten or more times. The V gene is TRBV7-2, the J gene TRBJ2-1; D not resolved. V lost 4 bases and J 5 bases, leaving 9 bases between the germline ends. The CDR3 consists of 13 residues. Germline loops: CDR1 SGHTA, CDR2 FQGNSA. CDR3: CASSSALNNEQFF. The CDR3, as DNA: TGTGCCAGCAGCTCGGCCTTAAACAATGAGCAGTTCTTC. The full variable domain, with the rest looked up from reference TRBV7-2 and TRBJ2-1, is GAGVSQSPSNKVTEKGKDVELRCDPISGHTALYWYRQSLGQGLEFLIYFQGNSAPDKSGLPSDRFSAERTGGSVSTLTIQRTQQEDSAVYLCASSSALNNEQFFGPGTRLTVL.

This clonotype was counted ten times or more. The V gene is TRBV30, the J gene TRBJ2-5; D might be TRBD1 or TRBD2, each matching 6 bases. This CDR3 is 18 amino acids long. Germline V gene sequence: CDR1 GTSNPN, CDR2 SVGIG (reference sequence). V was shortened by 0 bases and J by 0 bases, with 20 bases between the two germline ends. The CDR3 loop is CAWSVRGRGVPYQETQYF. The CDR3 DNA reads as TGTGCCTGGAGTGTACGGGGAAGGGGGGTACCGTACCAAGAGACCCAGTACTTC.

The chain joins TRBV4-1 to TRBJ1-2, with D tentatively TRBD1 (5 bases). There are 16 residues in the CDR3. Trimming left V 0 bases short and J 6 bases short, with 17 bases between. CDR1 MGHRA and CDR2 YSYEKL come from the germline V gene. CDR3 residues: CASSQDRQGVENGYTF. Written as DNA, the CDR3 is TGCGCCAGCAGCCAAGATCGCCAGGGAGTAGAAAATGGCTACACCTTC.

This clonotype was seen at least ten times. The chain joins TRBV6-1 to TRBJ1-2; D is unclear. The V gene lost 7 bases and the J gene lost 1 base, with 10 bases spanning the gap. The CDR3 extends over 13 amino acids. The germline gives CDR1 MNHNS, CDR2 SASEGT. CDR3: CASKEGYNYGYTF. The CDR3, as DNA: TGTGCCAGCAAAGAGGGATATAACTATGGCTACACCTTC.

The chain carries TRBV29-1 and TRBJ2-2, with D possibly TRBD1 on 6 matching bases. The CDR3 extends over 19 amino acids. Germline CDR1 and CDR2: SQVTM and ANQGSEA. Deletions cut 7 bases from V and 0 bases from J, with 27 bases between. The CDR3 protein is CSAESRGQKDATNTGELFF. The CDR3 bases are TGCAGCGCCGAAAGCCGAGGACAGAAAGACGCCACGAACACCGGGGAGCTGTTTTTT.